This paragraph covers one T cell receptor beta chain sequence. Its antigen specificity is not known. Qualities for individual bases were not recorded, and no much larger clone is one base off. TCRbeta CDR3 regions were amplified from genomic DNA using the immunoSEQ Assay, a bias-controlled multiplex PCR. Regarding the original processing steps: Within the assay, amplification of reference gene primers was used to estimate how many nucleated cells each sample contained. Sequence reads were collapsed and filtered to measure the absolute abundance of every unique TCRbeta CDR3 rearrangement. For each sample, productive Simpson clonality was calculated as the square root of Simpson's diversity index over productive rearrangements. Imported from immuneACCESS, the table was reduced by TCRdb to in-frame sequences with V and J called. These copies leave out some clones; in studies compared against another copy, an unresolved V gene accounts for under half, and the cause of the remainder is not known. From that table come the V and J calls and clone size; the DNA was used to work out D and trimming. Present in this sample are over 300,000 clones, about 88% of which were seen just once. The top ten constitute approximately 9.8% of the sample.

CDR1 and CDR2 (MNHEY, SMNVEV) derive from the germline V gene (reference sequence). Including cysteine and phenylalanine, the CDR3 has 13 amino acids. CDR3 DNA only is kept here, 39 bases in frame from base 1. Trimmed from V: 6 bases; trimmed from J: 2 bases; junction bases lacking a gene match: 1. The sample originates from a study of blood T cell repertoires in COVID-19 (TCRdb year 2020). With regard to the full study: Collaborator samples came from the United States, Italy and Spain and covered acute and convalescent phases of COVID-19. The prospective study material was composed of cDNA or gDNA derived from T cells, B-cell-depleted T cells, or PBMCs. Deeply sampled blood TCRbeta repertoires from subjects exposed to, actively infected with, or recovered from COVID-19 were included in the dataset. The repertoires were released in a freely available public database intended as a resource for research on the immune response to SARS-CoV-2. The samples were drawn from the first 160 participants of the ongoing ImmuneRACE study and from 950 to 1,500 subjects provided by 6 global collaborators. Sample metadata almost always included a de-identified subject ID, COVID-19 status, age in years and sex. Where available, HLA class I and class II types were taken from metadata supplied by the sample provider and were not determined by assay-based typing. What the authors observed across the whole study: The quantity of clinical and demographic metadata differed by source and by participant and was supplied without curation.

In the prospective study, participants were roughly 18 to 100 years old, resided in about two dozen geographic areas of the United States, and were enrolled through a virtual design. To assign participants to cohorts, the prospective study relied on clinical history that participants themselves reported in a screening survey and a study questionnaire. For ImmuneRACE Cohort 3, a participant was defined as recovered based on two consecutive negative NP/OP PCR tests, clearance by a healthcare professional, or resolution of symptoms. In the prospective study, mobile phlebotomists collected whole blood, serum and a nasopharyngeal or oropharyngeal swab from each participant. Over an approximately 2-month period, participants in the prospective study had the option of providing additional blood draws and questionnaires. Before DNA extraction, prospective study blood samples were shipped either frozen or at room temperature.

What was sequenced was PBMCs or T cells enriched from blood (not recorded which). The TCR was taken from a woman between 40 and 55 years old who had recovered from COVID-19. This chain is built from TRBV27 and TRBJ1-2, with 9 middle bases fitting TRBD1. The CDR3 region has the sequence CASRQGANYGYTF. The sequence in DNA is TGTGCCAGCAGACAGGGGGCCAACTATGGCTACACCTTC.